Presented here are 8 T cell receptor beta chains from one specimen sequenced in a study of vaccination and CD4 T cells after COVID-19 (dated by TCRdb to 2022 to 2024). The label giving this sample's treatment or condition can be read as: roughly 10-day PBMC culture with coronavirus spike peptide pools or control peptides (ViraFEST assay). What these receptors recognize is not known. Library construction relied on PCR. TCRdb shows the sequencer as Illumina iSeq 100. TCR sequencing of DNA from cultured CD4+ T cells used the Oncomine TCR Beta short-read assay at the Johns Hopkins FTIC core. The public reads were run again by TCRdb, first through fastp at Q25 and then through MiXCR, and only productive beta chains were kept. All rows with the same CDR3 protein become a single entry with the most common DNA and genes. The sample table shows around 19,000 distinct CDR3 sequences, and roughly 50% are seen once. The top ten constitute roughly a sixth of the sample.

The sequences come from CD4+ T cells from blood, cultured in vitro, collected before SARS-CoV-2 vaccination. All receptors come from a human donor who had recovered from COVID-19.

There are a few counts of this clonotype. V gene TRBV20-1 combines with J gene TRBJ2-4; a possible D gene is TRBD1 (7 bases). Trimming shortened V by 6 bases and J by 0 bases, and 12 bases separated the two germline ends. The CDR3 spans 14 residues. Germline V gene data show CDR1 as DFQATT and CDR2 as SNEGSKA (reference sequence). The CDR3, as DNA: TGCAGTGCGGAGGGACAGCTAGCCAAAAACATTCAGTACTTC. Translated: CSAEGQLAKNIQYF.

J is TRBJ2-5 and V is TRBV12-3 or TRBV12-4; D is unclear. This CDR3 is built from 14 residues. V lost 1 base and J lost 4, with 10 bases in between. DNA for the CDR3: TGTGCCAGCAGTTTAGGGCTAGTGTCAGAGACCCAGTACTTC. Its protein product is CASSLGLVSETQYF.

The chain is built from TRBV7-2 and TRBJ2-5; D gene ambiguous. CDR1 and CDR2 from the germline V gene are SGHTA and FQGNSA. Between the trimmed V and J ends, which lost 1 base and 2 bases, there was a span of 5 bases. The CDR3 covers 13 residues. CDR3 nucleotides: TGTGCCAGCAGCTTAGTGCTTCAAGAGACCCAGTACTTC. As protein: CASSLVLQETQYF.

The sample holds a few counts of this clonotype. CDR3 DNA sequence: TGCAGTGCTATCCGTGGATCAGCTAATTATCAGCCCCAGCATTTT. Translating gives CSAIRGSANYQPQHF. The rearrangement joins TRBV20-1 to TRBJ1-5, with D hard to call. Germline-derived CDR1 and CDR2 are DFQATT and SNEGSKA (reference sequence). The CDR3 runs to 15 residues. V was trimmed by 4 bases and J by 5 bases, leaving 18 bases between them.

The gene calls are TRBV18 and TRBJ1-2, with TRBD1 as a possible D gene (5 bases). Germline V CDR1 and CDR2: KGHSH, LQKENI. The germline V and J ends were trimmed by 0 bases and 0 bases, with 8 bases remaining between them. The CDR3 has 15 amino acids. CDR3 bases: TGTGCCAGCTCACCACCCGCAGGGTCTAACTATGGCTACACCTTC. Translating it yields CASSPPAGSNYGYTF.

The CDR3 reads CAISEDRGAFF. DNA of the CDR3: TGTGCCATCAGTGAGGACAGGGGAGCTTTCTTT. The genes are TRBV10-3 and TRBJ1-1; 8 bases line up with TRBD1. The CDR3 totals 11 residues. The V gene end was trimmed by 2 bases and the J gene end by 10 bases; junction bases not matched to a gene: 0. Per the germline V gene, CDR1 is ENHRY and CDR2 is SYGVKD.

This rearrangement joins TRBV20-1 to TRBJ1-2; TRBD1 aligns across 11 bases. This CDR3 has 14 amino acids. J was trimmed by 4 bases and V by 5 bases; bases with no gene match: 6. CDR1 and CDR2 from the germline V gene are DFQATT and SNEGSKA (reference sequence). DNA for the CDR3: TGCAGTGCTTCTATAGGGACAGGGGGCTATGGCTACACCTTC. Protein product: CSASIGTGGYGYTF.

This clonotype was seen a handful of times. V usage is TRBV6-2 or TRBV6-3 and J usage is TRBJ1-1, with 9 nucleotides matching TRBD1. Germline CDR1 reads MNHEY; CDR2 reads SVGEGT. The V segment lost 8 bases and the J segment 7 bases; nucleotides outside the gene matches: 11. This CDR3 has 14 amino acids. The CDR3 spells CASVLSTGGFEAFF. CDR3 nucleotide sequence: TGTGCCAGCGTGCTGTCGACAGGGGGTTTTGAAGCTTTCTTT.